This T cell receptor (beta chain) was sequenced for a study of T cells after yellow fever vaccination. TCRdb redid the calling of the 5' RACE reads with MiXCR, one entry per CDR3 protein. The data show some 560,000 distinct CDR3 sequences, around 21% seen once. Germline values: CDR1 DFQATT, CDR2 SNEGSKA (reference sequence). Trimming pared 0 bases from V and 5 bases from J, leaving 11 bases between. The length of the CDR3 is 13 residues. This receptor was taken from a young man who received the YFV17D yellow fever vaccine. The rearrangement uses TRBV20-1 and TRBJ2-7; D gene uncertain. The material sequenced was PBMCs, taken 15 days after the yellow fever booster vaccination. This chain's CDR3 is CSARDSVSHEQYF. Written as DNA, the CDR3 is TGCAGTGCTAGAGATTCCGTAAGCCACGAGCAGTACTTC.